These 22 T cell receptor beta chains were sequenced from one sample in a study of cytomegalovirus exposure and HLA in healthy donors. It was with 60 Vbeta and 13 Jbeta primers that the PCR ran. The assay was immunoSEQ multiplex PCR, and TCRdb's table has in-frame clones only and misses some. The table has around 120,000 clones, around 72% seen once; the top ten hold about 7.8%. Sequencing was performed on PBMCs. These receptors originate from a woman aged 40 to 49 in good health and CMV-seropositive.

This rearrangement joins TRBV5-4 to TRBJ1-1; 7 nucleotides agree with TRBD1. J gave up 0 bases and V 0 bases, and 2 bases lay outside the gene matches. Germline CDR1 and CDR2: SGHNT and YYREEE (reference sequence). CDR3 size: 15 residues. CDR3 sequence reads: CASSLGQGLNTEAFF. CDR3 nucleotide sequence: TGTGCCAGCAGCTTGGGACAGGGACTGAACACTGAAGCTTTCTTT.

The CDR3 sequence is CASSTGYNQPQHF. The CDR3 region has the DNA TGTGCCAGCAGCACAGGATACAATCAGCCCCAGCATTTT. The chain employs TRBV2 and TRBJ1-5, with D tentatively TRBD1 (5 bases). Germline-derived CDR1 and CDR2 are SNHLY and FYNNEI. There are 13 residues in the CDR3. V gave up 6 bases and J gave up 3 bases, with 9 bases separating them.

V usage is TRBV7-2 and J usage is TRBJ2-7; the match to TRBD2 covers 10 bases. Unmatched junction bases numbered 4, after V lost 2 bases and J lost 3 bases. The germline V gene encodes CDR1 SGHTA and CDR2 FQGNSA. The CDR3 has 15 amino acids. The CDR3 DNA reads as TGTGCCAGCAGCTTACAAACTAGCGGGAACTACGAGCAGTACTTC. Its protein product is CASSLQTSGNYEQYF. Full variable domain (rest looked up from reference TRBV7-2 and TRBJ2-7): GAGVSQSPSNKVTEKGKDVELRCDPISGHTALYWYRQSLGQGLEFLIYFQGNSAPDKSGLPSDRFSAERTGGSVSTLTIQRTQQEDSAVYLCASSLQTSGNYEQYFGPGTRLTVT.

The chain couples TRBV2 to TRBJ2-7, with TRBD1 identical over 9 bases. After removal of 3 bases from V and 3 bases from J, the junction contained 9 bases not matched to a gene. This CDR3 is built from 16 residues. Germline CDR1 is SNHLY and CDR2 is FYNNEI. In DNA, the CDR3 is TGTGCCAGCAGTGAGTTCCGGGACAGGGTGGGCTACGAGCAGTACTTC. It translates to CASSEFRDRVGYEQYF.

The genes are TRBV25-1 and TRBJ1-1, with 11 positions matching TRBD1. J gave up 6 bases and V 0 bases, and 9 bases lay outside the gene matches. This CDR3 spans 17 amino acids. CDR1 is MGHDK and CDR2 is SYGVNS in the germline V gene. As DNA, the CDR3 is TGTGCCAGCAGTGAATATACCGGGACAGGGGGTTCCCCTGAAGCTTTCTTT. Its translation is CASSEYTGTGGSPEAFF.

The V call is TRBV6-1, the J call TRBJ1-5; D not resolved. From germline, CDR1 is MNHNS and CDR2 SASEGT. Trimming removed 4 bases from V and 5 bases from J, with 12 bases in between. CDR3 length: 14 amino acids. CDR3 in amino acids: CASSGFGEDQPQHF. The CDR3 bases are TGTGCCAGCAGTGGGTTTGGGGAGGATCAGCCCCAGCATTTT.

The CDR3 DNA reads TGTGCCAGCAGTTACTCTGGAGGGACCTACAATGAGCAGTTCTTC. Protein: CASSYSGGTYNEQFF. The chain combines TRBV6-5 with TRBJ2-1, with D maybe TRBD2 (6 bases). The CDR3 spans 15 residues. Per germline, CDR1 MNHEY and CDR2 SVGAGI. The ends were cut back, 0 bases at V and 2 bases at J, with 8 bases in the middle.

The chain carries TRBV2 and TRBJ1-2; the match to TRBD1 covers 7 bases. With V trimmed by 10 bases and J by 2 bases, 4 bases remained unmatched. In germline, CDR1 is SNHLY, CDR2 FYNNEI. The CDR3 consists of 12 residues. CDR3 sequence: CANLQGNYGYTF. CDR3 nucleotide sequence: TGTGCCAACCTACAGGGGAACTATGGCTACACCTTC.

The chain links TRBV7-9 to TRBJ1-2; TRBD1 agrees at 12 bases. The germline CDR1 and CDR2 sequences are SEHNR and FQNEAQ (reference sequence). The CDR3 runs to 15 residues. The V and J ends lost 3 bases and 5 bases, in that order; junction bases with no gene match: 4. The CDR3 nucleotides read TGTGCCAGCAGCTTGGCGGGACAGGGGGCTTATGGCTACACCTTC. It yields the protein CASSLAGQGAYGYTF.

The V gene is TRBV11-2, the J gene TRBJ1-1; D call uncertain. Per germline, CDR1 SGHAT and CDR2 FQNNGV. The CDR3 loop spans 13 amino acids. Trimming removed 6 bases at V and 3 bases at J, with 11 bases between. The CDR3 DNA is TGTGCCAGCAGAGTAGACACCCACACTGAAGCTTTCTTT. It codes for CASRVDTHTEAFF.

This sequence joins TRBV6-6 and TRBJ1-1, with no clear D. This CDR3 comprises 14 residues. Germline-derived CDR1 and CDR2 are MNHNY and SVGAGI (reference sequence). V was trimmed by 5 bases and J by 5 bases, leaving 15 bases between them. In DNA, the CDR3 is TGTGCCAGCAGTCATCACTCGAGAGGGACTGAAGCTTTCTTT. As protein: CASSHHSRGTEAFF.

The chain is built from TRBV5-4 and TRBJ1-2; D unresolved. Between the trimmed V and J ends, which lost 0 bases and 4 bases, there was a span of 19 bases. Germline CDR1 reads SGHNT; CDR2 reads YYREEE (reference sequence). This CDR3 contains 17 residues. CDR3 DNA: TGTGCCAGCAGCTTGGCCATCAACAGCCCACAACTCTATGGCTACACCTTC. This translates into CASSLAINSPQLYGYTF.

Worth noting for this clone: The sample holds other DNA sequences that translate to the same CDR3. The rearrangement uses TRBV18 and TRBJ1-1, with 7 bases aligning to TRBD1. The J segment lost 3 bases and the V segment lost 6 bases, leaving 4 bases of the junction unmatched. CDR3 size: 13 residues. Germline CDR1 and CDR2: KGHSH and LQKENI. The CDR3 region has the DNA TGTGCCAGCTCCCCTACAGGGGACACTGAAGCTTTCTTT. Translated, it gives CASSPTGDTEAFF.

This clone was recorded once. The chain has TRBV5-1 and TRBJ2-7, with TRBD1 matching 10 bases. The CDR3 is 14 amino acids. Germline V gene sequence: CDR1 SGHRS, CDR2 YFSETQ. Trimming took 4 bases from V and 7 from J; bases not matched to a gene: 8. The CDR3 nucleotides read TGCGCCAGCAGCCCGGGACAGGGGCTGACTGAGCAGTACTTC. It encodes CASSPGQGLTEQYF.

The V call is TRBV7-6, the J call TRBJ2-7; TRBD1 aligns across 9 bases. Germline CDR1 reads SGHVS; CDR2 reads FNYEAQ. The CDR3 loop spans 15 amino acids. V was pared by 6 bases and J by 0 bases, with 6 bases of the junction left unmatched. In nucleotides, the CDR3 is TGTGCCAGCAGGATGACGGACAGGGGCTCCTACGAGCAGTACTTC. Translating it yields CASRMTDRGSYEQYF.

This clone was observed a handful of times. The chain is built from TRBV7-8 and TRBJ1-1; D is unclear. The CDR3 spans 13 residues. V was shortened by 2 bases and J by 8 bases, with 12 bases between the two germline ends. The V gene's germline CDR1 is SGHVS and CDR2 FQNEAQ. This CDR3 reads CASSLILPQEAFF. The DNA for the CDR3 is TGTGCCAGCAGCTTAATCCTTCCCCAGGAAGCTTTCTTT.

CDR3 bases: TGTGCCATCCAGCCCGGCGGTGCAAACATTCAGTACTTC. Protein: CAIQPGGANIQYF. The rearrangement joins TRBV10-3 to TRBJ2-4; D is ambiguous. The V end lost 8 bases, the J end lost 6 bases, and 14 bases lay between the germline ends. The CDR3 extends over 13 amino acids. Germline V gene sequence: CDR1 ENHRY, CDR2 SYGVKD.

The rearrangement uses TRBV7-6 and TRBJ2-1; a possible D gene is TRBD2 (6 bases). CDR3 size: 15 residues. The V and J ends lost 5 bases and 8 bases respectively, with 19 bases between them. Germline lookup yields CDR1 SGHVS and CDR2 FNYEAQ. The CDR3 bases are TGTGCCAGCAGCCAAGGTGTCGTCGGAGGGGATGAGCAGTTCTTC. This translates into CASSQGVVGGDEQFF.

The rearrangement uses TRBV10-3 and TRBJ1-2, with D maybe TRBD1 (6 bases). The V gene's germline CDR1 is ENHRY and CDR2 SYGVKD. V shed 1 base and J shed 2 bases, with 17 bases lying between them. The CDR3 loop spans 17 amino acids. The CDR3 region is CAISEYKKQQGNYGYTF. The CDR3, as DNA: TGTGCCATCAGTGAGTACAAAAAACAACAGGGAAACTATGGCTACACCTTC.

The rearrangement joins TRBV4-3 to TRBJ2-2; a possible D gene is TRBD2 (5 bases). CDR1 and CDR2 (germline): LGHNA, YSLEER. V gave up 3 bases and J gave up 8 bases, with 13 bases separating them. This CDR3 has 14 amino acids. CDR3 protein: CASSHSKDSGELFF. The CDR3 DNA reads as TGCGCCAGCAGCCACTCCAAGGACTCGGGGGAGCTGTTTTTT.

This clone was seen more than once but under ten times. This chain joins TRBV11-2 and TRBJ2-7; D is undetermined. CDR3 length: 11 amino acids. V gave up 5 bases and J gave up 3 bases, with 5 bases separating them. Germline V lookup: CDR1 SGHAT, CDR2 FQNNGV. The CDR3 is CASSDSYEQYF. DNA of the CDR3: TGTGCCAGCAGCGATAGCTACGAGCAGTACTTC.

This sequence joins TRBV5-8 and TRBJ2-7; the match to TRBD2 covers 9 bases. Germline assignment: CDR1 SGHTS and CDR2 YDEGEE. V lost 0 bases and J lost 0; bases outside the gene matches: 10. The CDR3 sequence is 18 residues long. Here the CDR3 reads CASSLVTRLAGSSYEQYF. The DNA of the CDR3 is TGTGCCAGCAGCTTGGTTACTAGGCTAGCGGGGAGCTCCTACGAGCAGTACTTC.